The 18 T cell receptor beta chains in this list originate from one sample, sequenced in a study of T cell repertoires in cytomegalovirus infection. TCRdb re-derived calls from the reads in MiXCR, one entry per CDR3 protein. The sample lists about 440,000 distinct CDR3 sequences; roughly 30% were seen once. Input material: PBMCs. The receptors derive from a human donor in good health (CMV status not recorded). Some clones in this sample may be carry-over from other donors' samples.

In this sample, this clonotype turned up a few times. The genes are TRBV11-2 and TRBJ2-3; weak D call: TRBD2 (5 bases). This CDR3 is 15 amino acids long. The germline CDR1 and CDR2 sequences are SGHAT and FQNNGV. Trimming removed 5 bases from V and 0 bases from J, with 12 bases in between. The CDR3, as DNA: TGTGCCAGCAGCCCCCGGGTAGCGAGCACAGATACGCAGTATTTT. This gives the protein CASSPRVASTDTQYF.

The table lists this clonotype with a few counts. The gene calls are TRBV4-1 and TRBJ1-4, with a tentative D call TRBD1 (6 bases). CDR1 MGHRA and CDR2 YSYEKL come from the germline V gene. Trimming stripped 4 bases from V and 5 bases from J, with 23 bases between. The CDR3 has 18 residues. CDR3 DNA: TGCGCCAGCAGCCCCCGGGACAACCCTTCTTCGGGGAATGAAAAACTGTTTTTT. This sequence encodes CASSPRDNPSSGNEKLFF.

Concerning this clonotype: A read error may be the cause here, since a much bigger clone is one base away. The conserved final phenylalanine or tryptophan is absent from the CDR3, which likely points to a read error. The rearrangement links TRBV7-8 to TRBJ2-2, with a tentative D call TRBD1 (6 bases). CDR3 length equals 15 residues. The germline V gene has CDR1 SGHVS and CDR2 FQNEAQ. Trimming took off 5 bases at V and 7 bases at J, with 17 bases between the two ends. CDR3 protein: CASSTRRGEGGELFC. The CDR3 DNA reads TGTGCCAGCAGCACTCGCAGGGGCGAGGGCGGGGAGCTGTTTTGT.

The rearrangement links TRBV27 to TRBJ1-1; D ambiguous. This CDR3 contains 15 residues. The V gene lost 4 bases and the J gene lost 1 base, with 13 bases spanning the gap. Germline CDR1 and CDR2: MNHEY and SMNVEV (reference sequence). As DNA, the CDR3 is TGTGCCAGCAGTTCTCGCCAGGACGGGAACACTGAAGCTTTCTTT. Residues: CASSSRQDGNTEAFF.

This clonotype was detected a few times. The chain recombines TRBV7-3 with TRBJ1-1, with D possibly TRBD1 on 5 matching bases. Germline lookup yields CDR1 SGHTA and CDR2 FQGTGA. The germline V and J ends were trimmed by 4 bases and 1 base, with 16 bases remaining between them. CDR3 length: 16 amino acids. The CDR3 coding sequence is TGTGCCAGCAGCTCAAAAATGGGGGTAACGAACACTGAAGCTTTCTTT. Encoded protein: CASSSKMGVTNTEAFF.

This clonotype was counted between two and nine times. The chain recombines TRBV12-3 or TRBV12-4 with TRBJ2-7; perhaps TRBD2 as D (5 bases). This CDR3 has 13 residues. Deletions cut 6 bases from V and 4 bases from J, with 13 bases between. CDR3 sequence reads: CASSWRMGYEQYF. The CDR3 nucleotides are TGTGCCAGCAGCTGGAGGATGGGATACGAGCAGTACTTC.

This clonotype occurred many times. The chain combines TRBV25-1 with TRBJ2-4; the match to TRBD1 covers 12 bases. Germline lookup yields CDR1 MGHDK and CDR2 SYGVNS. The CDR3 loop spans 19 amino acids. J lost 1 base, V lost 4 bases, and 11 bases had no gene match. This chain's CDR3 is CASSAGRDRGRLAKNIQYF. DNA for the CDR3: TGTGCCAGCAGTGCAGGGAGGGACAGGGGGCGACTGGCCAAAAACATTCAGTACTTC.

This clonotype has just a few counts. This sequence joins TRBV6-1 and TRBJ2-5; 12 nucleotides align to TRBD2. The CDR3 is 15 amino acids. Per germline, CDR1 MNHNS and CDR2 SASEGT. Losses at the gene ends were 8 bases for V and 8 bases for J; bases not matched to a gene: 12. This CDR3 reads CASSSSGGDRGTQYF. CDR3 DNA sequence: TGTGCCAGCTCCTCTAGCGGGGGGGACCGTGGTACCCAGTACTTC.

This clonotype was counted many times. The V call is TRBV12-3 or TRBV12-4, the J call TRBJ1-1; no clear D gene. The CDR3 is made up of 13 amino acids. Trimming cost V 7 bases and J 4 bases, with 13 bases left between them. The CDR3 DNA follows: TGTGCCAGCACCCAAGGATGGTTCACTGAAGCTTTCTTT. It yields the protein CASTQGWFTEAFF.

CDR3 in DNA: TGTGCCAGCAGTTACTCTGGGGCGGGGGAGTCCTACAATGAGCAGTTCTTC. It codes for CASSYSGAGESYNEQFF. This sequence joins TRBV6-6 and TRBJ2-1, with 7 bases aligning to TRBD2. Unmatched junction bases numbered 6, after V lost 0 bases and J lost 1 base. Germline V gene lookup returns CDR1 MNHNY and CDR2 SVGAGI (reference sequence). The CDR3 extends over 17 amino acids.

This clonotype has ten or more counts. The genes are TRBV7-8 and TRBJ2-5; D may match TRBD1 or TRBD2 (6 bases each). Trimming left V 0 bases short and J 5 bases short, with 22 bases between. This CDR3 comprises 18 residues. Germline values: CDR1 SGHVS, CDR2 FQNEAQ. CDR3 region: CASSLAHSPRGTLETQYF. For the CDR3, the DNA is TGTGCCAGCAGCTTAGCGCACTCCCCGAGGGGGACTTTGGAGACCCAGTACTTC.

This clonotype was detected only a few times. J is TRBJ2-3 and V is TRBV4-3; TRBD1 agrees at 10 bases. CDR1 is LGHNA and CDR2 is YSLEER in the germline V gene. J gave up 4 bases and V 0 bases, and 4 bases lay outside the gene matches. The CDR3 has 16 amino acids. The CDR3 loop reads CASSQDRGQGADTQYF. The DNA for the CDR3 is TGCGCCAGCAGCCAAGACAGAGGACAGGGGGCAGATACGCAGTATTTT.

The rearrangement uses TRBV6-5 and TRBJ2-1; possibly TRBD1 for D (5 bases). The CDR3 consists of 13 residues. Germline CDR1 and CDR2: MNHEY and SVGAGI. Trimming left V 7 bases short and J 2 bases short, with 9 bases between. The CDR3 region is CASTQGPYNEQFF. The CDR3 bases are TGTGCCAGCACCCAGGGCCCCTACAATGAGCAGTTCTTC.

This clonotype was found a few times. V is TRBV2 and J is TRBJ1-6, with TRBD1 matching over 7 bases. CDR1 is SNHLY, CDR2 FYNNEI, per germline. The length of the CDR3 is 14 residues. V lost 5 bases and J lost 6; bases outside the gene matches: 4. CDR3 nucleotides: TGTGCCAGCAGTAGGACAGGACTTAATTCACCCCTCCACTTT. Translated: CASSRTGLNSPLHF.

The V gene is TRBV2, the J gene TRBJ1-5; D ambiguous. The CDR3 totals 14 residues. Germline CDR1 reads SNHLY; CDR2 reads FYNNEI. V was pared by 6 bases and J by 0 bases, with 9 bases between. CDR3 DNA: TGTGCCAGCAGCCAATTGGGTAGCAATCAGCCCCAGCATTTT. It is translated as CASSQLGSNQPQHF.

The sample holds a few counts of this clonotype. This chain links TRBV10-2 with TRBJ2-1; 8 positions agree with TRBD2. The germline CDR1 and CDR2 sequences are WSHSY and SAAADI. The CDR3 covers 16 residues. With 2 bases clipped from V and 3 bases from J, the junction kept 6 bases outside the gene matches. The CDR3 is CASSERLAGFYNEQFF. The CDR3 bases are TGCGCCAGCAGTGAGCGGTTAGCGGGGTTCTACAATGAGCAGTTCTTC.

This chain uses TRBV27 with TRBJ2-5, with 10 bases that match TRBD2. The CDR3 extends over 14 amino acids. The J segment lost 7 bases and the V segment lost 6 bases, leaving 8 bases of the junction unmatched. Germline CDR1 and CDR2: MNHEY and SMNVEV (reference sequence). The CDR3 spells CASRDSGGWGTQYF. The CDR3 nucleotides read TGTGCCAGCAGAGATAGCGGGGGGTGGGGGACCCAGTACTTC.

This clonotype was found a few times. This chain connects TRBV6-5 to TRBJ1-1, with D hard to call. CDR1 is MNHEY and CDR2 is SVGAGI in the germline V gene. V lost 6 bases and J 0 bases, leaving 20 bases between the germline ends. The CDR3 sequence is 17 residues long. The CDR3 DNA follows: TGTGCCAGCAGCAGTCTCTCGCGTGGGTCTATGAACACTGAAGCTTTCTTT. It translates to CASSSLSRGSMNTEAFF.